These 13 T cell receptor beta chains share one sample of origin, sequenced in a study of blood T cells in healthy people across ages. Together with a sample-barcoded 5' primer, a J-beta primer mix was included in a second PCR lasting roughly 6 to 12 cycles. Each CDR3 protein gets one entry after TCRdb re-called the 5' RACE reads with MiXCR. The data show about 650,000 distinct CDR3 sequences, less than 40% seen once. The specimen was blood. The receptors stem from a woman of 80 years or more in good health.

In its sample, this clonotype was seen many times. The chain combines TRBV14 with TRBJ1-2, with a possible D match to TRBD1 (5 bases). Germline values: CDR1 SGHDN, CDR2 FVKESK. The CDR3 has 15 residues. Trimming took 0 bases from V and 8 from J, leaving 16 bases between them. CDR3: CASSQDLVGRDGYTF. The CDR3, as DNA: TGTGCCAGCAGCCAAGATCTTGTCGGCAGGGACGGCTACACCTTC.

The rearrangement links TRBV28 to TRBJ1-2; D ambiguous. Per the germline V gene, CDR1 is MDHEN and CDR2 is SYDVKM. V lost 7 bases and J 7 bases, leaving 19 bases between the germline ends. The CDR3 runs to 14 residues. CDR3 nucleotides: TGTGCCAGCACTGAATCCCCCCGAAGAGGTGGCTACACCTTC. It yields the protein CASTESPRRGGYTF.

This clonotype was found many times. The rearrangement uses TRBV6-5 and TRBJ1-5; D not certain. The CDR3 runs to 15 residues. The germline V gene encodes CDR1 MNHEY and CDR2 SVGAGI. The V and J ends lost 0 bases and 4 bases respectively, with 10 bases between them. As DNA, the CDR3 is TGTGCCAGCAGTTACTCCCAGGATAGGAATCAGCCCCAGCATTTT. Encoded protein: CASSYSQDRNQPQHF.

Of note for this clonotype: A read error may account for a junction end that differs from germline. The chain couples TRBV7-9 to TRBJ2-2; possibly TRBD1 for D (6 bases). The CDR3 is 15 amino acids. Per the germline V gene, CDR1 is SEHNR and CDR2 is FQNEAQ (reference sequence). CDR3 in DNA: TGTACCAGCAGCCTACGTACAGGGTCCACCGGGGAGCTGTTTTTT. Translated: CTSSLRTGSTGELFF.

This clonotype was counted at least ten times. The V and J genes are TRBV20-1 and TRBJ2-1, with D uncertain. This CDR3 has 14 amino acids. The V end was cut by 0 bases, the J end by 2 bases, with 8 bases between. Germline CDR1 and CDR2: DFQATT and SNEGSKA (reference sequence). The CDR3 reads CSAREPRPYNEQFF. The CDR3 nucleotides are TGCAGTGCTAGAGAGCCGAGACCCTACAATGAGCAGTTCTTC.

This clonotype was counted at least ten times. The CDR3 is CASSLNGGLTYNEQFF. CDR3 coding DNA: TGTGCCAGCAGTTTAAACGGGGGGTTAACCTACAATGAGCAGTTCTTC. The rearrangement links TRBV12-3 or TRBV12-4 to TRBJ2-1; 7 nucleotides agree with TRBD2. There are 16 residues in the CDR3. V shed 2 bases, J shed 2 bases, and the junction held 6 bases outside the gene matches.

This clonotype appeared many times. The J gene is TRBJ1-6, the V gene TRBV18; no definite D call. The CDR3 totals 13 residues. With 3 bases removed from V and 3 bases from J, the gap between germline ends came to 3 bases. Germline V gene sequence: CDR1 KGHSH, CDR2 LQKENI. CDR3 residues: CASSPGYNSPLHF. The DNA for the CDR3 is TGTGCCAGCTCACCCGGCTATAATTCACCCCTCCACTTT.

This clonotype was counted at least ten times. The V gene is TRBV5-1, the J gene TRBJ2-7; 9 nucleotides agree with TRBD1. The CDR3 runs to 14 residues. V shed 4 bases and J 2 bases; nucleotides not matched to a gene: 4. Germline lookup yields CDR1 SGHRS and CDR2 YFSETQ. This chain's CDR3 is CASSRTGDTYEQYF. DNA of the CDR3: TGCGCCAGCAGCCGGACAGGGGACACCTACGAGCAGTACTTC.

The chain couples TRBV30 to TRBJ2-7; D is unresolved. Germline CDR1 and CDR2: GTSNPN and SVGIG (reference sequence). V shed 7 bases and J shed 1 base, with 14 bases lying between them. This CDR3 is built from 13 residues. The CDR3 is CAYFQGRSYEQYF. CDR3 DNA: TGTGCCTACTTCCAAGGGCGTTCCTACGAGCAGTACTTC.

In this sample, this clonotype turned up many times. This sequence joins TRBV7-2 and TRBJ1-2; D perhaps matches TRBD1 (5 bases). The CDR3 covers 13 residues. Trimming pared 0 bases from V and 8 bases from J, leaving 10 bases between. Germline V gene lookup returns CDR1 SGHTA and CDR2 FQGNSA. Written as DNA, the CDR3 is TGTGCCAGCAGCTTAGCGTCTGGGGGAGGCTACACCTTC. It specifies CASSLASGGGYTF.

This clonotype came up many times. The chain is built from TRBV7-2 and TRBJ2-4; D ambiguous. Trimming took off 6 bases at V and 0 bases at J, with 3 bases between the two ends. This CDR3 spans 12 amino acids. The germline gives CDR1 SGHTA, CDR2 FQGNSA. The CDR3 reads CASSPAKNIQYF. In DNA, the CDR3 is TGTGCCAGCAGTCCAGCCAAAAACATTCAGTACTTC.

This chain connects TRBV30 to TRBJ1-2, with D hard to call. This CDR3 contains 14 residues. The germline V and J ends were trimmed by 3 bases and 4 bases, with 15 bases remaining between them. Germline V lookup: CDR1 GTSNPN, CDR2 SVGIG (reference sequence). The CDR3 is CAWRETGSCYGYTF. For the CDR3, the DNA is TGTGCCTGGAGAGAAACGGGGTCGTGCTATGGCTACACCTTC.

There are many counts of this clonotype. The CDR3, as DNA: TGTGCCACCCTATCCGGGCGAACCGGGGAGCTGTTTTTT. Residues: CATLSGRTGELFF. The chain has TRBV12-3 or TRBV12-4 and TRBJ2-2; D unclear. The CDR3 extends over 13 amino acids. V lost 10 bases, J lost 5 bases, and 14 bases lay in between.